Shown below are 32 T cell receptor beta chains from a single sample sequenced in a study of Graves' ophthalmopathy and Graves' hyperthyroidism (dated by TCRdb to the late 2010s). TCRdb lists the instrument as Illumina HiSeq 2000. TCR beta CDR3 regions were amplified from RNA transcripts for repertoire sequencing. A first-round RT-PCR used HTBI primers with the Qiagen OneStep RT-PCR kit, followed by a second-round multiplex PCR, size selection and purification. The public reads were run again by TCRdb, first through fastp at Q25 and then through MiXCR, and only productive beta chains were kept. Rows are unified per CDR3 protein, each entry keeping the most common DNA and genes. The sample table lists some 370,000 distinct CDR3 sequences, about a sixth of them with a count of one. The ten top clones hold roughly 2.4% of the sample. Sequencing used peripheral blood. The receptor source for this set is an adult woman with stable Graves' hyperthyroidism.

There are many counts of this clonotype. CDR3 sequence reads: CASSIAAGGTEAFF. CDR3 DNA sequence: TGTGCCAGTAGTATAGCCGCGGGGGGTACTGAAGCTTTCTTT. The V gene is TRBV19, the J gene TRBJ1-1; D perhaps matches TRBD1 (5 bases). The ends were cut back, 1 base at V and 5 bases at J, with 11 bases in the middle. The CDR3 covers 14 residues. The germline V gene has CDR1 LNHDA and CDR2 SQIVND (reference sequence).

This clonotype was detected only a few times. CDR3 bases: TGCGCCAGCAGCCCGGGGGCCCCCGGGGAGCTGTTTTTT. This gives the protein CASSPGAPGELFF. The V gene is TRBV5-1, the J gene TRBJ2-2; TRBD1 or TRBD2 may be the D gene (6 bases each). CDR1 SGHRS and CDR2 YFSETQ come from the germline V gene. Trimming pared 4 bases from V and 6 bases from J, leaving 10 bases between. CDR3 size: 13 residues.

This clonotype was picked up many times. The chain has TRBV19 and TRBJ2-7; D is undetermined. Trimming removed 7 bases from V and 4 bases from J, with 14 bases in between. The CDR3 is 13 amino acids. Germline assignment: CDR1 LNHDA and CDR2 SQIVND (reference sequence). The CDR3 protein is CASTPGPGYEQYF. The CDR3 DNA follows: TGTGCCAGTACCCCCGGTCCAGGATACGAGCAGTACTTC.

This clonotype was picked up many times. The gene calls are TRBV7-9 and TRBJ1-1; TRBD1 agrees at 9 bases. Germline loops: CDR1 SEHNR, CDR2 FQNEAQ (reference sequence). This CDR3 contains 15 residues. V was pared by 1 base and J by 5 bases, with 5 bases of the junction left unmatched. The CDR3 region has the DNA TGTGCCAGCAGCTTAGATGGGACAGGGCGTACTGAAGCTTTCTTT. Protein sequence: CASSLDGTGRTEAFF.

This clonotype was counted only a few times. A much larger clone is a single base away; this may be a read error. This rearrangement joins TRBV20-1 to TRBJ2-5, with 13 bases lining up with TRBD2. The germline V gene has CDR1 DFQATT and CDR2 SNEGSKA (reference sequence). This CDR3 is 17 amino acids long. CDR3 loop: CSARGGLAGVLGETKYF. The CDR3 coding sequence is TGCAGTGCTAGAGGAGGACTAGCGGGAGTCCTTGGAGAGACCAAGTACTTC.

The sample holds many counts of this clonotype. V and J are TRBV11-2 and TRBJ2-2; the D gene is possibly TRBD1 (5 bases). From germline, CDR1 is SGHAT and CDR2 FQNNGV. This CDR3 has 14 residues. Trimming took 3 bases from V and 4 from J, leaving 9 bases between them. DNA of the CDR3: TGTGCCAGCAGCTTCATCAGGGCCACCGGGGAGCTGTTTTTT. As protein: CASSFIRATGELFF.

This clonotype was seen many times. Just one base apart from a much larger clone, this may be a read error. The CDR3 spells CASSCSGWGGTEAFF. Here the CDR3 DNA reads TGTGCCAGCAGTTGCTCCGGGTGGGGAGGCACTGAAGCTTTCTTT. This chain links TRBV6-5 with TRBJ1-1; D is undetermined. The CDR3 consists of 15 residues. V dropped 4 bases and J dropped 4 bases, with 16 bases sitting between them. Germline loops: CDR1 MNHEY, CDR2 SVGAGI.

This clonotype has a count of ten or more. The CDR3 is CAWSVSGREQYF. CDR3 DNA: TGTGCCTGGAGTGTATCTGGGCGCGAGCAGTACTTC. V is TRBV30 and J is TRBJ2-7; D gene unclear. Per germline, CDR1 GTSNPN and CDR2 SVGIG (reference sequence). The V end lost 0 bases, the J end lost 6 bases, and 9 bases lay between the germline ends. The CDR3 is made up of 12 amino acids. The whole variable domain, filled in from reference TRBV30 and TRBJ2-7, reads SQTIHQWPATLVQPVGSPLSLECTVEGTSNPNLYWYRQAAGRGLQLLFYSVGIGQISSEVPQNLSASRPQDRQFILSSKKLLLSDSGFYLCAWSVSGREQYFGPGTRLTVT.

Note on this clonotype: This could be a read error, since a much larger clone is one nucleotide away. Here the CDR3 omits its conserved ending phenylalanine or tryptophan, so a read error is the likely source. The CDR3 protein is CASSVTVAGSYEQYS. DNA of the CDR3: TGCGCCAGCAGCGTGACAGTTGCTGGGTCCTACGAGCAGTACTCC. The V and J genes are TRBV5-1 and TRBJ2-7; TRBD1 is a possible D gene (5 bases). Germline V gene lookup returns CDR1 SGHRS and CDR2 YFSETQ. V lost 4 bases and J lost 1, with 15 bases in between. The CDR3 runs to 15 residues.

This clonotype has ten or more counts. The junction departs from germline at one end; a sequencing error may be responsible. The gene calls are TRBV12-3 or TRBV12-4 and TRBJ2-4; 8 bases agree with TRBD1. The CDR3 spans 16 residues. CDR3 nucleotide sequence: TGTGCCAGCAGTTCTTCTGGCGGAACAGGGGGGAACATTAAGTACTTC. Its protein product is CASSSSGGTGGNIKYF.

At least ten counts were recorded for this clonotype. The CDR3 DNA is TGTGCCAGCACCTCCGCGACAGGGCATGGAAACACCATATATTTT. Amino acid sequence: CASTSATGHGNTIYF. This chain links TRBV28 with TRBJ1-3, with TRBD1 matching 7 bases. The J segment lost 3 bases and the V segment lost 7 bases, leaving 9 bases of the junction unmatched. Germline V gene lookup returns CDR1 MDHEN and CDR2 SYDVKM. The CDR3 loop spans 15 amino acids.

This clonotype appeared many times. The chain employs TRBV25-1 and TRBJ2-5; 7 bases are a match to TRBD1. The germline V gene has CDR1 MGHDK and CDR2 SYGVNS. There are 15 residues in the CDR3. J lost 2 bases, V lost 4 bases, and 7 bases had no gene match. The CDR3 loop reads CASSVQGGEQETQYF. The CDR3 coding sequence is TGTGCCAGCAGTGTGCAAGGGGGCGAGCAAGAGACCCAGTACTTC.

This clonotype was detected ten times or more. The rearrangement uses TRBV19 and TRBJ2-7, with D possibly matching TRBD1 (6 bases). The germline V gene has CDR1 LNHDA and CDR2 SQIVND (reference sequence). V gave up 3 bases and J gave up 4 bases, with 13 bases separating them. The CDR3 contains 14 residues. The CDR3 coding sequence is TGTGCCAGTAGTATCGTTACAGGGAGTTACGAGCAGTACTTC. The encoded protein is CASSIVTGSYEQYF.

This clonotype showed up many times. The chain has TRBV29-1 and TRBJ2-2; D may be TRBD1 (6 bases). Trimming removed 4 bases from V and 6 bases from J, with 9 bases in between. Germline loops: CDR1 SQVTM, CDR2 ANQGSEA. This CDR3 is 12 amino acids long. CDR3 nucleotide sequence: TGCAGCGTTGTAGGGGGATCCGGGGAGCTGTTTTTT. Translated, it gives CSVVGGSGELFF.

This clonotype was seen at least ten times. The V call is TRBV28, the J call TRBJ2-7, with D maybe TRBD2 (6 bases). Germline V gene sequence: CDR1 MDHEN, CDR2 SYDVKM. The CDR3 is 15 amino acids. The V gene lost 4 bases and the J gene lost 3 bases, with 16 bases spanning the gap. The CDR3 reads CASSSGRDFFYEQYF. The CDR3 coding sequence is TGTGCCAGCAGTTCTGGGCGGGACTTCTTCTACGAGCAGTACTTC.

Ten or more counts support this clonotype. This chain connects TRBV28 to TRBJ1-1; D is unclear. V was cut by 5 bases and J by 0 bases, with 7 bases left in between. The CDR3 extends over 13 amino acids. CDR1 and CDR2 from the germline V gene are MDHEN and SYDVKM. DNA for the CDR3: TGTGCCAGCAGTCCCAAGTTGAACACTGAAGCTTTCTTT. Residues: CASSPKLNTEAFF.

As regards this clonotype: A read error is possible here, since a much larger clone lies one base away. V is TRBV6-2 or TRBV6-3 and J is TRBJ2-5; D possibly corresponds to TRBD2 (5 bases). The CDR3 runs 13 residues. CDR1 MNHEY and CDR2 SVGEGT come from the germline V gene. The CDR3 region is CVSTPTGEETQYF. Here the CDR3 DNA reads TGTGTCAGCACTCCGACCGGGGAAGAGACCCAGTACTTC.

This clonotype came up many times. A read error may be the cause here, since a much bigger clone is one base away. The V gene is TRBV12-3 or TRBV12-4, the J gene TRBJ1-2; D perhaps matches TRBD1 (5 bases). V gave up 6 bases and J gave up 6 bases, with 14 bases separating them. The CDR3 runs 13 residues. The CDR3 region has the DNA TGTGCCAGCAGGGTGGCAGGGCACGATGGCTACACCTTC. Translation: CASRVAGHDGYTF.

In its sample, this clonotype was seen many times. The chain carries TRBV11-2 and TRBJ2-7; 9 positions agree with TRBD2. With V trimmed by 5 bases and J by 6 bases, 20 bases remained unmatched. This CDR3 region has 18 residues. Germline V lookup: CDR1 SGHAT, CDR2 FQNNGV. CDR3 coding DNA: TGTGCCAGCAGCCCACAACGACCTAGCGGGATGGTCCCCGCCGAGCAGTACTTC. Translating it yields CASSPQRPSGMVPAEQYF.

This clonotype showed up many times. The chain combines TRBV6-2 or TRBV6-3 with TRBJ2-2; a weak D match, TRBD2 (7 bases). This CDR3 contains 18 residues. Germline-derived CDR1 and CDR2 are MNHEY and SVGEGT. V lost 2 bases to trimming and J lost 4 bases, with 20 bases between them. In DNA form, the CDR3 reads TGTGCCAGCAGTTACGCGAGGGGGGGCCCGGGGGCCACCGGGGAGCTGTTTTTT. It encodes CASSYARGGPGATGELFF.

This clonotype was recorded many times. This sequence joins TRBV7-9 and TRBJ2-6; tentative D call: TRBD1 (6 bases). The V end was cut by 6 bases, the J end by 0 bases, with 9 bases between. The CDR3 spans 15 residues. The V gene's germline CDR1 is SEHNR and CDR2 FQNEAQ (reference sequence). The DNA of the CDR3 is TGTGCCAGCAGAAACAGGGACTCTGGGGCCAACGTCCTGACTTTC. This sequence encodes CASRNRDSGANVLTF.

To note about this clonotype: At one end, the junction sequence differs from germline, possibly due to a read error. The genes are TRBV18 and TRBJ1-3; tentatively, D is TRBD1 (6 bases). Per the germline V gene, CDR1 is KGHSH and CDR2 is LQKENI. This CDR3 is built from 14 residues. The CDR3 sequence: CASSPDRSRNTIYF. CDR3 coding DNA: TGTGCCAGTTCACCCGACAGGTCACGAAACACCATATATTTT.

In DNA form, the CDR3 reads TGTGCTAGTGGCCTAAGCTTAAACACTGAAGCTTTCTTT. Its translation is CASGLSLNTEAFF. This rearrangement joins TRBV12-5 to TRBJ1-1; D unclear. This CDR3 has 13 amino acids. Germline CDR1 and CDR2: LGHNT and FRNRAP. The V gene lost 6 bases and the J gene lost 2 bases, with 10 bases spanning the gap.

The CDR3 DNA is TGTGCCAGCTCACCACCGTCTGATTCCTACGAGCAGTACTTC. Its protein is CASSPPSDSYEQYF. The chain employs TRBV18 and TRBJ2-7; D call uncertain. V lost 0 bases, J lost 1 base, and 7 bases lay in between. This CDR3 is 14 amino acids long. The V gene's germline CDR1 is KGHSH and CDR2 LQKENI.

This clonotype was detected ten times or more. The genes are TRBV6-2 or TRBV6-3 and TRBJ2-7; D remains ambiguous. The CDR3 totals 13 residues. In germline, CDR1 is MNHEY, CDR2 SVGEGT. V dropped 2 bases and J dropped 2 bases, with 7 bases sitting between them. The CDR3 is CASSYTGPYEQYF. The CDR3 region has the DNA TGTGCCAGCAGTTACACGGGCCCCTACGAGCAGTACTTC.

V and J are TRBV6-1 and TRBJ1-1, with D perhaps TRBD1 (5 bases). The V gene lost 6 bases and the J gene lost 0 bases, with 14 bases spanning the gap. From germline, CDR1 is MNHNS and CDR2 SASEGT. The CDR3 consists of 15 residues. The CDR3 loop reads CASRAGRVMNTEAFF. The CDR3 region has the DNA TGTGCCAGCAGGGCGGGCAGGGTCATGAACACTGAAGCTTTCTTT.

This clonotype has only one observation. Mismatch with germline at one junction end may stem from a read error. The chain links TRBV6-1 to TRBJ2-5, with 9 nucleotides matching TRBD2. The CDR3 length is 16 residues. The germline V gene encodes CDR1 MNHNS and CDR2 SASEGT. CDR3 bases: TGTTCCAGCAGCTCGGTTTATAGCGGGAGTTTTGAGACCCAGTACTTC. Translation gives CSSSSVYSGSFETQYF.

This clonotype was counted many times. The chain employs TRBV7-8 and TRBJ2-2; perhaps TRBD1 as D (5 bases). CDR3 length: 16 residues. V lost 2 bases and J 2 bases, leaving 12 bases between the germline ends. Germline V CDR1 and CDR2: SGHVS, FQNEAQ. Here the CDR3 reads CASSLSDSANTGELFF. CDR3 coding DNA: TGTGCCAGCAGCTTATCTGACAGTGCAAACACCGGGGAGCTGTTTTTT. Full variable domain (missing parts from reference TRBV7-8 and TRBJ2-2): GAGVSQSPRYKVAKRGQDVALRCDPISGHVSLFWYQQALGQGPEFLTYFQNEAQLDKSGLPSDRFFAERPEGSVSTLKIQRTQQEDSAVYLCASSLSDSANTGELFFGEGSRLTVL.

This clonotype was detected a few times. Given a much more abundant clone one base away, this may be a read error. V usage is TRBV20-1 and J usage is TRBJ1-1; D not resolved. The CDR3 is made up of 16 amino acids. Germline assignment: CDR1 DFQATT and CDR2 SNEGSKA (reference sequence). This CDR3 reads CSARDPRSYSNTEACF. For the CDR3, the DNA is TGCAGTGCTAGAGATCCGCGAAGCTACTCGAACACTGAAGCTTGCTTT.

This clonotype was counted ten times or more. The chain couples TRBV19 to TRBJ2-7; TRBD2 might be the D (8 bases). The length of the CDR3 is 19 residues. Germline V gives CDR1 LNHDA, CDR2 SQIVND (reference sequence). Trimming took 6 bases from V and 0 from J, leaving 27 bases between them. The CDR3 reads CASRRQGGSGEDGSYEQYF. Written as DNA, the CDR3 is TGTGCCAGTAGGCGACAGGGCGGTAGCGGGGAGGACGGCTCCTACGAGCAGTACTTC. The full variable domain, with the rest looked up from reference TRBV19 and TRBJ2-7, is DGGITQSPKYLFRKEGQNVTLSCEQNLNHDAMYWYRQDPGQGLRLIYYSQIVNDFQKGDIAEGYSVSREKKESFPLTVTSAQKNPTAFYLCASRRQGGSGEDGSYEQYFGPGTRLTVT.

This clonotype has ten or more counts. The V call is TRBV4-3, the J call TRBJ1-6; a weak D match, TRBD1 (5 bases). Germline assignment: CDR1 LGHNA and CDR2 YSLEER. The CDR3 is 13 amino acids. V lost 2 bases, J lost 10 bases, and 9 bases lay in between. The CDR3 nucleotides are TGCGCCAGCAGCCAAACGACAGACTCACCCCTCCACTTT. Translation gives CASSQTTDSPLHF.

In its sample, this clonotype was seen many times. The chain links TRBV6-2 or TRBV6-3 to TRBJ2-5; the D is unclear. The V gene lost 6 bases and the J gene lost 2 bases, with 16 bases spanning the gap. CDR3 size: 15 residues. CDR1 and CDR2 from the germline V gene are MNHEY and SVGEGT. In nucleotides, the CDR3 is TGTGCCAGCAGCTACCCGGTCCCCCCTCAAGAGACCCAGTACTTC. The encoded protein is CASSYPVPPQETQYF.